The present entry profiles one TCR beta chain with its context. The sample is drawn from a study of OX40 agonist ivuxolimab in advanced cancers. Germline V gene sequence: CDR1 LGHNA, CDR2 YNFKEQ. The CDR3 runs 16 residues. After removal of 5 bases from V and 3 bases from J, the junction contained 6 bases not matched to a gene. Using immunoSEQ multiplex PCR, the repertoire was profiled, and TCRdb retains in-frame clones only, with some absent. The sample includes tens of thousands of clones, roughly 90% of them seen just once. This receptor was taken from an adult with an advanced solid tumor such as melanoma, head and neck, liver or kidney cancer. The specimen comprised CD4+ or CD8+ T cells sorted from blood, sampled in a trial of the OX40 agonist ivuxolimab. V gene TRBV4-2 combines with J gene TRBJ2-1; 11 nucleotides agree with TRBD2. The CDR3 DNA reads TGTGCCAGCAGCTCCCAGACTAGCGGGGACTACAATGAGCAGTTCTTC. Its protein product is CASSSQTSGDYNEQFF.